This TCR beta chain was identified during a study of Ad26.COV2.S vaccination and SARS-CoV-2 variants. Overall study results and limits: Considerable breadth of spike-specific CD8+ and CD4+ T cell responses has reportedly been documented following vaccination.

The sample's treatment: 19 received Ad26.COV2.S at low or high dose, single or two shots; five or six received placebo; per-sample allocation not given. Samples were taken on day 63 after the first vaccine or placebo injection. SARS-CoV-2 spike from the Wuhan strain was encoded by the vaccine, an Ad26 vector. A note on this clone: Its cognate antigen is unknown.

Sequenced by immunoSEQ multiplex PCR; TCRdb stores in-frame clones only, minus some. Of 380,000 or so clones detected, about 83% appear once; the ten largest clones hold almost 7.5%. Sequenced here: peripheral blood, sampled in a trial of Ad26.COV2.S vaccine versus placebo. The TCR comes from a person between 18 and 65 years old who received the Ad26.COV2.S COVID-19 vaccine or a placebo.

The DNA for the CDR3 is TGTGCCAGCAGCTTGGGAAGGGAATCCTATAATTCACCCCTCCACTTT. This sequence encodes CASSLGRESYNSPLHF. The chain joins TRBV5-5 to TRBJ1-6; D gene unclear. The germline gives CDR1 SGHKS, CDR2 YYEKEE (reference sequence). V gave up 0 bases and J gave up 1 base, with 8 bases separating them. There are 16 residues in the CDR3.